The 29 T cell receptor beta chains listed next were all sequenced from one sample in a study of control samples from healthy donors and cancer patients. Measured with immunoSEQ multiplex PCR; TCRdb has only the in-frame clones, and not every one. Among about 160,000 clones listed, roughly 90% were seen once. The sequencing sample was made of blood. Receptor source: a man aged 25 to 45 in good health.

The rearrangement links TRBV12-3 or TRBV12-4 to TRBJ2-3; possible D gene TRBD2, 6 bases. The CDR3 contains 12 residues. Trimming removed 10 bases from V and 1 base from J, with 9 bases in between. CDR3 sequence reads: CATSSGTDTQYF. CDR3 DNA sequence: TGTGCCACCTCTAGCGGCACAGATACGCAGTATTTT.

This clone was seen once. This rearrangement joins TRBV5-5 to TRBJ2-7; tentatively, D is TRBD1 (6 bases). CDR3 length: 15 residues. Germline V CDR1 and CDR2: SGHKS, YYEKEE (reference sequence). The ends were cut back, 3 bases at V and 7 bases at J, with 20 bases in the middle. The chain's CDR3 is CASSSMTGNKGEQYF. In DNA, the CDR3 is TGTGCCAGCAGCTCAATGACAGGAAATAAAGGGGAGCAGTACTTC.

The chain joins TRBV7-9 to TRBJ1-5, with D uncertain. Germline V gene sequence: CDR1 SEHNR, CDR2 FQNEAQ (reference sequence). CDR3 length equals 13 residues. The germline V and J ends were trimmed by 6 bases and 4 bases, with 10 bases remaining between them. CDR3 in amino acids: CASSSDLNQPQHF. The CDR3, as DNA: TGTGCCAGCAGTTCCGACTTGAATCAGCCCCAGCATTTT.

J is TRBJ1-1 and V is TRBV9, with D possibly being TRBD1 (6 bases). Germline V gene lookup returns CDR1 SGDLS and CDR2 YYNGEE. The CDR3 is 14 amino acids. Trimming took 4 bases from V and 3 from J, leaving 13 bases between them. The CDR3 sequence is CASSLRGSDTEAFF. The CDR3 region has the DNA TGTGCCAGCAGCTTGAGGGGGTCTGACACTGAAGCTTTCTTT. The variable domain in full, with the rest retrieved from reference TRBV9 and TRBJ1-1, is DSGVTQTPKHLITATGQRVTLRCSPRSGDLSVYWYQQSLDQGLQFLIQYYNGEERAKGNILERFSAQQFPDLHSELNLSSLELGDSALYFCASSLRGSDTEAFFGQGTRLTVV.

This chain connects TRBV3-1 (or the pseudogene TRBV3-2) to TRBJ2-1, with D unresolved. Trimming removed 6 bases from V and 6 bases from J, with 12 bases in between. The germline gives CDR1 LGHDT, CDR2 YNNKEL (reference sequence). The CDR3 is 13 amino acids. For the CDR3, the DNA is TGTGCCAGCAGGCCAACAGTTTCCAATGAGCAGTTCTTC. Translating it yields CASRPTVSNEQFF.

The chain combines TRBV3-1 (or the pseudogene TRBV3-2) with TRBJ1-6; tentatively, D is TRBD1 (5 bases). The CDR3 is made up of 16 amino acids. In germline, CDR1 is LGHDT, CDR2 YNNKEL (reference sequence). Trimming took 1 base from V and 7 from J, leaving 14 bases between them. CDR3 sequence reads: CASSQGSQGRNSPLHF. DNA for the CDR3: TGTGCCAGCAGCCAAGGGAGTCAGGGTCGGAATTCACCCCTCCACTTT.

In this sample, this clone turned up once. This chain links TRBV3-1 (or the pseudogene TRBV3-2) with TRBJ2-6; maybe TRBD1 (5 bases). V was trimmed by 2 bases and J by 7 bases, leaving 6 bases between them. Germline V gene sequence: CDR1 LGHDT, CDR2 YNNKEL (reference sequence). CDR3 length: 13 amino acids. Here the CDR3 reads CASSQQGANVLTF. The CDR3 bases are TGTGCCAGCAGCCAACAGGGTGCCAACGTCCTGACTTTC.

V gene TRBV10-3 combines with J gene TRBJ2-1, with 10 bases fitting TRBD2. The V segment lost 11 bases and the J segment 9 bases; nucleotides outside the gene matches: 16. CDR1 is ENHRY, CDR2 SYGVKD, per germline. This CDR3 is built from 15 residues. For the CDR3, the DNA is TGTGCCGCAGGCTCCGGGACTAGCGTTTTAGGTGAGCAGTTCTTC. Protein: CAAGSGTSVLGEQFF.

The gene calls are TRBV6-2 or TRBV6-3 and TRBJ2-1; tentatively, D is TRBD1 or TRBD2 (5 bases each). V was cut by 5 bases and J by 13 bases, with 12 bases left in between. The CDR3 covers 11 residues. Germline-derived CDR1 and CDR2 are MNHEY and SVGEGT. CDR3 coding DNA: TGTGCCAGCAGTCCAGGGACCTTTCAGTTCTTC. Residues: CASSPGTFQFF.

The chain has TRBV28 and TRBJ2-1; a possible D gene is TRBD1 (5 bases). V lost 2 bases, J lost 7 bases, and 15 bases lay in between. This CDR3 region has 15 residues. The germline gives CDR1 MDHEN, CDR2 SYDVKM. The CDR3 sequence is CASSLRGGPRNEQFF. CDR3 DNA: TGTGCCAGCAGTTTAAGGGGTGGCCCCAGAAATGAGCAGTTCTTC.

The genes are TRBV5-1 and TRBJ2-2; 7 nucleotides align to TRBD2. The germline V gene encodes CDR1 SGHRS and CDR2 YFSETQ. The V segment lost 7 bases and the J segment 3 bases; nucleotides outside the gene matches: 3. This CDR3 has 13 amino acids. CDR3 in DNA: TGCGCCAGCGGAACTAGCGACACCGGGGAGCTGTTTTTT. Translated, it gives CASGTSDTGELFF.

This clone turned up a few times. The genes are TRBV13 and TRBJ1-6, with D unresolved. The CDR3 totals 15 residues. Germline V gene sequence: CDR1 PRHDT, CDR2 FYEKMQ (reference sequence). The ends were cut back, 5 bases at V and 2 bases at J, with 10 bases in the middle. The CDR3 DNA is TGTGCCAGCAGCCCCCGGGAGACCTATAATTCACCCCTCCACTTT. This sequence encodes CASSPRETYNSPLHF.

The chain has TRBV6-5 and TRBJ1-1; D is ambiguous. This CDR3 is built from 11 residues. V lost 8 bases, J lost 4 bases, and 8 bases lay in between. CDR1 and CDR2 from the germline V gene are MNHEY and SVGAGI. As DNA, the CDR3 is TGTGCCAGCCGGCTGGGCACTGAAGCTTTCTTT. It codes for CASRLGTEAFF.

The count of this clone is one. This chain uses TRBV6-5 with TRBJ2-4; D is possibly TRBD1 or TRBD2 (5 bases each). This CDR3 spans 15 amino acids. Trimming cost V 5 bases and J 6 bases, with 17 bases left between them. The V gene's germline CDR1 is MNHEY and CDR2 SVGAGI. The CDR3 here is CASSLGDPGVNIQYF. As DNA, the CDR3 is TGTGCCAGCAGTCTGGGGGACCCTGGGGTAAACATTCAGTACTTC.

This clone showed up just a few times. The chain couples TRBV27 to TRBJ2-5, with 13 bases fitting TRBD2. J was trimmed by 5 bases and V by 6 bases; bases with no gene match: 9. This CDR3 contains 16 residues. Germline values: CDR1 MNHEY, CDR2 SMNVEV (reference sequence). The DNA of the CDR3 is TGTGCCAGCAGGCGGACTAGCGGGAGTTTGGGCGAGACCCAGTACTTC. Translated: CASRRTSGSLGETQYF.

CDR3 in DNA: TGCGCCAGCAGCCAAGATTTAACAGGCCTCTCCAAGCTGTTTTTT. It yields the protein CASSQDLTGLSKLFF. The chain is built from TRBV4-1 and TRBJ2-2, with D possibly TRBD1 on 5 matching bases. Germline CDR1 and CDR2: MGHRA and YSYEKL. This CDR3 contains 15 residues. V lost 0 bases and J lost 12, with 17 bases in between.

This rearrangement joins TRBV13 to TRBJ2-1; 7 bases map to TRBD2. CDR1 is PRHDT, CDR2 FYEKMQ, per germline (reference sequence). V trimming: 5 bases; J trimming: 7 bases; junction bases outside the gene matches: 11. The length of the CDR3 is 15 residues. The CDR3 DNA sequence: TGTGCCAGCAGCCGCGGGCTAGCGGTGGGGAATGAGCAGTTCTTC. Translated, it gives CASSRGLAVGNEQFF.

This clone was picked up many times. This chain joins TRBV6-5 and TRBJ2-7; TRBD2 aligns across 11 bases. The CDR3 covers 14 residues. Germline CDR1 MNHEY, CDR2 SVGAGI. V gave up 2 bases and J gave up 3 bases; unmatched junction bases: 0. The chain's CDR3 is CASSYGTSGYEQYF. The DNA of the CDR3 is TGTGCCAGCAGTTACGGGACTAGCGGCTACGAGCAGTACTTC.

This rearrangement joins TRBV7-9 to TRBJ1-1; 8 nucleotides line up with TRBD1. This CDR3 is 15 amino acids long. Germline V gene data show CDR1 as SEHNR and CDR2 as FQNEAQ (reference sequence). Unmatched junction bases numbered 6, after V lost 5 bases and J lost 1 base. CDR3 in DNA: TGTGCCAGCAGCACGAGGACAGGGCCGAACACTGAAGCTTTCTTT. Translating gives CASSTRTGPNTEAFF.

The chain is built from TRBV7-2 and TRBJ1-2; D is uncertain. The V and J ends lost 1 base and 3 bases respectively, with 12 bases between them. The germline CDR1 and CDR2 sequences are SGHTA and FQGNSA. The CDR3 runs to 15 residues. Here the CDR3 reads CASSLDSKRDYGYTF. The DNA of the CDR3 is TGTGCCAGCAGCTTAGACTCGAAGAGGGACTATGGCTACACCTTC.

V usage is TRBV4-1 and J usage is TRBJ1-5, with a possible D match to TRBD1 (5 bases). Germline V gives CDR1 MGHRA, CDR2 YSYEKL. The CDR3 is made up of 16 amino acids. Deletions cut 6 bases from V and 0 bases from J, with 15 bases between. The CDR3 DNA reads TGCGCCAGCAGGGTGACAGTGGGGGGTAGCAATCAGCCCCAGCATTTT. Translating it yields CASRVTVGGSNQPQHF.

V is TRBV10-3 and J is TRBJ2-3; the D is unclear. Trimming shortened V by 7 bases and J by 4 bases, and 15 bases separated the two germline ends. The germline V gene has CDR1 ENHRY and CDR2 SYGVKD. The CDR3 has 14 residues. The CDR3 spells CAIKERIFADTQYF. CDR3 sequence (DNA): TGTGCCATCAAAGAGAGAATCTTCGCAGATACGCAGTATTTT.

V gene TRBV30 combines with J gene TRBJ1-1; tentative D call: TRBD1 (5 bases). Trimming cost V 0 bases and J 5 bases, with 10 bases left between them. Germline V gene data show CDR1 as GTSNPN and CDR2 as SVGIG (reference sequence). The length of the CDR3 is 13 residues. The CDR3 nucleotides are TGTGCCTGGAGTGTACATCGGGGGACTGAAGCTTTCTTT. As protein: CAWSVHRGTEAFF. Full variable domain (outside the CDR3, taken from reference TRBV30 and TRBJ1-1): SQTIHQWPATLVQPVGSPLSLECTVEGTSNPNLYWYRQAAGRGLQLLFYSVGIGQISSEVPQNLSASRPQDRQFILSSKKLLLSDSGFYLCAWSVHRGTEAFFGQGTRLTVV.

The J gene is TRBJ2-7, the V gene TRBV4-2, with D perhaps TRBD2 (5 bases). Trimming took 4 bases from V and 0 from J, leaving 13 bases between them. Germline lookup yields CDR1 LGHNA and CDR2 YNFKEQ. The CDR3 is 15 residues long. The chain's CDR3 is CASSRMSGDSYEQYF. CDR3 bases: TGTGCCAGCAGCCGAATGAGCGGCGACTCCTACGAGCAGTACTTC.

The J gene is TRBJ1-6, the V gene TRBV21-1; the table's D call, TRBD1, was not checked against the DNA. TRBV21-1 corresponds to a pseudogene. The CDR3 length is 16 residues. DNA of the CDR3: TGTGCCAGCAGCAATCAACTTAGGACAGTTGATTCACCCCTCCACTTT. The encoded protein is CASSNQLRTVDSPLHF.

This clone was observed a single time. The V call is TRBV9, the J call TRBJ1-1, with a possible D match to TRBD1 (6 bases). This CDR3 comprises 16 residues. The V and J ends lost 1 base and 4 bases respectively, with 17 bases between them. The germline gives CDR1 SGDLS, CDR2 YYNGEE. The CDR3 nucleotides read TGTGCCAGCAGCGTATCCCACCTCGACAGGCCCACTGAAGCTTTCTTT. This encodes CASSVSHLDRPTEAFF.

The chain carries TRBV3-1 (or the pseudogene TRBV3-2) and TRBJ1-2, with no clear D. The V end lost 4 bases, the J end lost 2 bases, and 8 bases lay between the germline ends. CDR3 length equals 13 residues. CDR1 and CDR2 (germline): LGHDT, YNNKEL (reference sequence). CDR3 sequence: CASSRGPNYGYTF. The CDR3 bases are TGTGCCAGCAGCCGCGGACCCAACTATGGCTACACCTTC.

The genes are TRBV9 and TRBJ2-3; 9 nucleotides align to TRBD1. The CDR3 extends over 15 amino acids. V trimming: 4 bases; J trimming: 1 base; junction bases outside the gene matches: 4. Germline assignment: CDR1 SGDLS and CDR2 YYNGEE. The CDR3 here is CASSPRTGGTDTQYF. The CDR3 DNA is TGTGCCAGCAGCCCCCGGACAGGGGGCACAGATACGCAGTATTTT.

The chain couples TRBV6-1 to TRBJ2-3; D possibly uses TRBD1 or TRBD2 (5 bases each). The germline gives CDR1 MNHNS, CDR2 SASEGT. The V and J ends lost 0 bases and 1 base respectively, with 8 bases between them. This CDR3 is built from 15 residues. CDR3 residues: CASSEALGGTDTQYF. CDR3 DNA: TGTGCCAGCAGTGAAGCGCTGGGGGGCACAGATACGCAGTATTTT.